This T cell receptor (beta chain) appears in the sequencing data of a study of response to subunit inactivated influenza vaccine. This clonotype appeared many times. Its antigen is not known. TCRdb analysed the RT-PCR reads with MiXCR anew, one entry per CDR3 protein. The data contain around 520,000 distinct CDR3 sequences, 10% to 15% of them singletons. The germline CDR1 and CDR2 sequences are LGHDT and YNNKEL (reference sequence). Between the trimmed V and J ends, which lost 4 bases and 5 bases, there was a span of 14 bases. The CDR3 has 14 residues. Whole-study findings and limits: A suggestion made by the authors is that each seasonal influenza vaccination recruits few new T cells.

This rearrangement joins TRBV3-1 to TRBJ1-1; a possible D gene is TRBD1 (5 bases). The starting material was PBMCs from blood, obtained on the day of vaccination. The TCR comes from a man aged 50-59 years who received an inactivated influenza vaccine. In DNA form, the CDR3 reads TGTGCCAGCAGCCTCTTTGGGGGTGGAACTGAAGCTTTCTTT. It is translated as CASSLFGGGTEAFF.